One TCR beta chain is described in this entry. These data originate in a study of response to subunit inactivated influenza vaccine. Using its own MiXCR run on the RT-PCR reads, TCRdb lists one record per CDR3 protein. The data contain 150,000 to 200,000 distinct CDR3 sequences, approximately 12% of them singletons. The CDR3 has 14 amino acids. These records were also assigned to another study, of T cells expressing NK-cell markers. As reported in that work: 5'RACE template switching with UMIs produced the TCR beta cDNA.

The V and J genes are TRBV21-1 and TRBJ1-2. TRBV21-1 represents a pseudogene. This receptor was obtained from a man aged 45 to 65 who received an inactivated influenza vaccine. This material consisted of CD8+ T cells sorted from PBMCs, taken 12 days after vaccination. The CDR3 loop reads CASSERSGSRGYTF. As DNA, the CDR3 is TGTGCCAGCAGCGAAAGGTCCGGATCGAGGGGCTACACCTTC.